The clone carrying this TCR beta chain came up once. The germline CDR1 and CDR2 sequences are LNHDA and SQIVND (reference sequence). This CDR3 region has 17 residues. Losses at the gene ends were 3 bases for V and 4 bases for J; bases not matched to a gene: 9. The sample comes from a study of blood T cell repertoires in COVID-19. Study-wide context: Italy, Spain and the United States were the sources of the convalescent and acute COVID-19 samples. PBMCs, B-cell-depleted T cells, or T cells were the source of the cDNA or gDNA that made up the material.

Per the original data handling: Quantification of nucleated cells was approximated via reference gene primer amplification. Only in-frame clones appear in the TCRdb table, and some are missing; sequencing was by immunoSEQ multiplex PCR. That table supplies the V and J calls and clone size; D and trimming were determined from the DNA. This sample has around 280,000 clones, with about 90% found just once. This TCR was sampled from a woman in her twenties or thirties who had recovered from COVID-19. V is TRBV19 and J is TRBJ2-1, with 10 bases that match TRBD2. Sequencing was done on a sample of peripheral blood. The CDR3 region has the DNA TGTGCCAGTAGTATCTCCTATAGCGGGAGGTCATACAATGAGCAGTTCTTC. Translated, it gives CASSISYSGRSYNEQFF.